This T cell receptor (beta chain) was profiled in a study of shared clonotypes between healthy human individuals. Study findings and constraints: The study found lower generation probabilities in non-shared clonotypes than in those shared by all four donors. Sharing across four donors was highest in naive CD4 (around 5%) and lowest in memory CD8 (0.4%).

The donors were adults (healthy and HIV-negative) with no recent acute infections or vaccinations. As concerns this clone: Its antigen is as yet unknown.

Using immunoSEQ multiplex PCR, the repertoire was profiled, and TCRdb retains in-frame clones only, with some absent. The profile shows about 1.1 million clones, approximately 77% of them singletons. This clonotype was obtained from a man in his late teens or twenties in good health. Some clones in this sample may be carry-over from other donors' samples. Sequencing input: memory CD4+ T cells from PBMCs. Subset indicated: CD45RA-negative fraction.

CDR3 bases: TGTGCCAGCAGCCTAGCGGGAGAGGGGTTTGGAGAGACCCAGTACTTC. It encodes CASSLAGEGFGETQYF. The rearrangement uses TRBV27 and TRBJ2-5; 10 nucleotides align to TRBD2. The trim removed 6 bases at V and 4 bases at J, leaving 11 bases unmatched. Germline-derived CDR1 and CDR2 are MNHEY and SMNVEV (reference sequence). The CDR3 consists of 16 residues.